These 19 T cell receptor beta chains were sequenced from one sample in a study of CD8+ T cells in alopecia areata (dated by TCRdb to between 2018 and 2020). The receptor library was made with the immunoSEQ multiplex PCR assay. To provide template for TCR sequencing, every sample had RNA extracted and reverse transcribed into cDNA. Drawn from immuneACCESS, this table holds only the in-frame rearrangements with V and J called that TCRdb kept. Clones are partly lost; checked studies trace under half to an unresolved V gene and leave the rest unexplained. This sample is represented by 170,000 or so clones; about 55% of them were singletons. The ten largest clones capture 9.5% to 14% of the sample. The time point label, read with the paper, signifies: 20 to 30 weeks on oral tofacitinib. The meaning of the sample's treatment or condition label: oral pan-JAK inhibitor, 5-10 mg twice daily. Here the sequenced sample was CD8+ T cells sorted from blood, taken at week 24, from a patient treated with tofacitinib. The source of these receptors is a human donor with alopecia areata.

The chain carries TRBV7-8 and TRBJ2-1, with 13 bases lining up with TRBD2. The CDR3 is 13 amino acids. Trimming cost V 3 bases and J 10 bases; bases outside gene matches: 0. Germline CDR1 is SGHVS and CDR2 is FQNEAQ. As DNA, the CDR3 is TGTGCCAGCAGCTTGGGACTAGCGGGGGAGCAGTTCTTC. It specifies CASSLGLAGEQFF.

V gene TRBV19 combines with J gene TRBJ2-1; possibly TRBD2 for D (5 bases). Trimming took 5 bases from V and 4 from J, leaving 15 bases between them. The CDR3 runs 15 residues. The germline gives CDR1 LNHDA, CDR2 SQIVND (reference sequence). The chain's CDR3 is CASSPAFEGYNEQFF. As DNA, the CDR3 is TGTGCCAGTAGTCCTGCTTTTGAGGGTTACAATGAGCAGTTCTTC.

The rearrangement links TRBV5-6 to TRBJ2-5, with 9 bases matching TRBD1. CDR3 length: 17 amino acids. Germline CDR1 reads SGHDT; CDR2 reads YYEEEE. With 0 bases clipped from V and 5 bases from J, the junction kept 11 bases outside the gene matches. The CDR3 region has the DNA TGTGCCAGCAGCTTGGGAGCATACAGGGGGCGACGGGAGACCCAGTACTTC. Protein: CASSLGAYRGRRETQYF.

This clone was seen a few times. CDR3 bases: TGTGCCAGCAGCTTAGGACAGGGGAACAATCAGCCCCAGCATTTT. Protein sequence: CASSLGQGNNQPQHF. The chain employs TRBV5-6 and TRBJ1-5; 9 nucleotides match TRBD1. CDR3 size: 15 residues. After removal of 2 bases from V and 3 bases from J, the junction contained 3 bases not matched to a gene. CDR1 and CDR2 (germline): SGHDT, YYEEEE.

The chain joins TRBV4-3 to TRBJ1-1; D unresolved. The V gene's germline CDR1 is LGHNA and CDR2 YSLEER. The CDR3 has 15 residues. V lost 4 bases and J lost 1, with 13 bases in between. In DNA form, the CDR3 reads TGCGCCAGCAGCCGTTTCATTCAAGCGAACACTGAAGCTTTCTTT. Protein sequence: CASSRFIQANTEAFF.

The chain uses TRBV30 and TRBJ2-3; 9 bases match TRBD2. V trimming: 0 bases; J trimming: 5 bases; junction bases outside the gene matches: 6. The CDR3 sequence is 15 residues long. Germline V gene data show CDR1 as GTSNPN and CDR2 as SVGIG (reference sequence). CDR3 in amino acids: CAWSVGSGGIDTQYF. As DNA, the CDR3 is TGTGCCTGGAGTGTTGGTAGCGGGGGTATAGATACGCAGTATTTT.

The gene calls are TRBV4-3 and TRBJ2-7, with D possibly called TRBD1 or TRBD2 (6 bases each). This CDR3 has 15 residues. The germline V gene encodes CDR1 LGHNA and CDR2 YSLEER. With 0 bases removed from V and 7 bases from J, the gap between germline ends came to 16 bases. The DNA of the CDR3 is TGCGCCAGCAGCCAAGATCGTTCAGGGGCGGGGGAGCAGTACTTC. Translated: CASSQDRSGAGEQYF.

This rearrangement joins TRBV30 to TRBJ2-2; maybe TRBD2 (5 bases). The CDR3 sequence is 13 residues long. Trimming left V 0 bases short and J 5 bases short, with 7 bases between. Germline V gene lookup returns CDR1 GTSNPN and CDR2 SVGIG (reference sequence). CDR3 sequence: CAWSVGDTGELFF. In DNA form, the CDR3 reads TGTGCCTGGAGTGTCGGGGATACCGGGGAGCTGTTTTTT.

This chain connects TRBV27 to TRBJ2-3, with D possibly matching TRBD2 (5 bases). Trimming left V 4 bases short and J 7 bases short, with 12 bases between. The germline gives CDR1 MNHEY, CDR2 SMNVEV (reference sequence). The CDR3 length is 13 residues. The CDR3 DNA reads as TGTGCCAGCAGTTCGGTGACGGGATATACGCAGTATTTT. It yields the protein CASSSVTGYTQYF.

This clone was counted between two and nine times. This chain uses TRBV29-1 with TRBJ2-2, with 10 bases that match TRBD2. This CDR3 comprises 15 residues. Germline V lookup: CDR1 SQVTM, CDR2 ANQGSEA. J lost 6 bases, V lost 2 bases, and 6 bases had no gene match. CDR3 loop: CSVEKSGGASGELFF. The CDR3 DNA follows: TGCAGCGTTGAAAAAAGCGGGGGGGCCTCCGGGGAGCTGTTTTTT.

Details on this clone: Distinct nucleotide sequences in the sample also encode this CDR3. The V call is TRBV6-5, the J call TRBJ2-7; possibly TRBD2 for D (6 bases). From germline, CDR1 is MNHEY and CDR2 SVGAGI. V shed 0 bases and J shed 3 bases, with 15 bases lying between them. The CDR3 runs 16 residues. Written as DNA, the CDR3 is TGTGCCAGCAGTTACTCGACGGGAGAGAGTAGCTACGAGCAGTACTTC. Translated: CASSYSTGESSYEQYF.

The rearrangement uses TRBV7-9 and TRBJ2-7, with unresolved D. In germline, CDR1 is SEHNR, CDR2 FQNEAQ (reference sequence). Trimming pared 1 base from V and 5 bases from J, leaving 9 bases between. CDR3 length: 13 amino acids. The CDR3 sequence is CASSLDGVHEQYF. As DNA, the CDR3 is TGTGCCAGCAGCTTAGATGGGGTACACGAGCAGTACTTC.

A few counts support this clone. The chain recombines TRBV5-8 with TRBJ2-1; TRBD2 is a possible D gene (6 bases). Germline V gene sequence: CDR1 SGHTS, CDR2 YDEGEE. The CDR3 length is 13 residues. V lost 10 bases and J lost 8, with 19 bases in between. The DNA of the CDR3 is TGTGCCGCACCCCGCGGGGCGGAATATGAGCAGTTCTTC. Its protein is CAAPRGAEYEQFF.

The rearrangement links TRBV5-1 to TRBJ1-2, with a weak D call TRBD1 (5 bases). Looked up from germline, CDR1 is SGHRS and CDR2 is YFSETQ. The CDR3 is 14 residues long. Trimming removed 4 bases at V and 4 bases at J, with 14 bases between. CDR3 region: CASSGPTEIYGYTF. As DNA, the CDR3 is TGCGCCAGCAGCGGCCCGACAGAGATCTATGGCTACACCTTC.

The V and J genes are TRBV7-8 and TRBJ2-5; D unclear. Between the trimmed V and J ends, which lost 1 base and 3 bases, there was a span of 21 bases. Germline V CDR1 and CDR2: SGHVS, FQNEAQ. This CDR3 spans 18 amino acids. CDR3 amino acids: CASSLDALGGFIEETQYF. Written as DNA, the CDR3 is TGTGCCAGCAGCTTAGACGCTTTGGGTGGATTTATAGAAGAGACCCAGTACTTC.

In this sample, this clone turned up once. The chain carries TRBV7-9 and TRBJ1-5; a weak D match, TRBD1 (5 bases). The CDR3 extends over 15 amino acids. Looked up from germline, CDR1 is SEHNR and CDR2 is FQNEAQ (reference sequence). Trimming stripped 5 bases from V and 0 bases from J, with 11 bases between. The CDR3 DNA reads TGTGCCAGCAGCCCGGGACCAGATAGCAATCAGCCCCAGCATTTT. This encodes CASSPGPDSNQPQHF.

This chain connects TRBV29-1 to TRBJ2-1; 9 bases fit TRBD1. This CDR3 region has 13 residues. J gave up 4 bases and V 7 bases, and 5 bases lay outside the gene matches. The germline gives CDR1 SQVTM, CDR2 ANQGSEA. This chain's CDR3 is CSALDRGYNEQFF. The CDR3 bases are TGCAGCGCTCTTGACAGGGGGTACAATGAGCAGTTCTTC.

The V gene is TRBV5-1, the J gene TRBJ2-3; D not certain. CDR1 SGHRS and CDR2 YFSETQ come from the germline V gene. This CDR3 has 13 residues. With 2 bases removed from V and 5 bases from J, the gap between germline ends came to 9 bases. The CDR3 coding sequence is TGCGCCAGCAGCTTCGATATCGGAGATACGCAGTATTTT. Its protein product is CASSFDIGDTQYF.

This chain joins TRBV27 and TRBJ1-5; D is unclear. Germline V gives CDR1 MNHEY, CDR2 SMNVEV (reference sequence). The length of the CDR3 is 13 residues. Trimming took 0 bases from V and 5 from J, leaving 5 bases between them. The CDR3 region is CASSLSHYQPQHF. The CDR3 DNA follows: TGTGCCAGCAGTTTATCCCATTATCAGCCCCAGCATTTT.